A single sample is the source of the 18 T cell receptor beta chains below, sequenced in a study of response to subunit inactivated influenza vaccine. Each CDR3 protein is one row after TCRdb ran MiXCR on the RT-PCR reads. The sample records 170,000 or so distinct CDR3 sequences, approximately 11% being singletons. The sequencing used CD8+ T cells sorted from PBMCs, collected approximately 25 months after vaccination. All receptors derive from a man aged 45-69 years who received an inactivated influenza vaccine.

The chain couples TRBV7-9 to TRBJ2-2; TRBD2 aligns across 8 bases. There are 16 residues in the CDR3. The J segment lost 6 bases and the V segment lost 2 bases, leaving 8 bases of the junction unmatched. Germline CDR1 SEHNR, CDR2 FQNEAQ (reference sequence). The CDR3 here is CASSLFGTSGAGELFF. The CDR3 DNA follows: TGTGCCAGCAGCTTATTTGGGACTAGTGGGGCCGGGGAGCTGTTTTTT.

The chain uses TRBV6-2 or TRBV6-3 and TRBJ2-1; TRBD1 matches at 8 bases. There are 20 residues in the CDR3. The germline V gene encodes CDR1 MNHEY and CDR2 SVGEGT. V was pared by 0 bases and J by 0 bases, with 13 bases of the junction left unmatched. CDR3 DNA: TGTGCCAGCAGTTACTCGATAAGCCCAGGGGGCCTGAGCTCCTACAATGAGCAGTTCTTC. This encodes CASSYSISPGGLSSYNEQFF.

There are many counts of this clonotype. This chain links TRBV27 with TRBJ2-5, with D unresolved. Deletions cut 1 base from V and 1 base from J, with 10 bases between. This CDR3 has 15 amino acids. Germline lookup yields CDR1 MNHEY and CDR2 SMNVEV (reference sequence). CDR3 sequence reads: CASSLFTSPQETQYF. The CDR3 nucleotides are TGTGCCAGCAGTTTATTCACCTCTCCCCAAGAGACCCAGTACTTC.

The chain combines TRBV28 with TRBJ2-6; TRBD2 is a possible D gene (5 bases). This CDR3 has 15 residues. V lost 8 bases and J lost 1, with 12 bases in between. Germline values: CDR1 MDHEN, CDR2 SYDVKM. CDR3 sequence reads: CASEEGFSGANVLTF. The CDR3, as DNA: TGTGCCAGCGAAGAGGGATTTTCTGGGGCCAACGTCCTGACTTTC.

The V call is TRBV28, the J call TRBJ2-7; D tentatively fits TRBD1 or TRBD2 (7 bases each). This CDR3 is 18 amino acids long. Germline V gene lookup returns CDR1 MDHEN and CDR2 SYDVKM. The ends were cut back, 5 bases at V and 5 bases at J, with 28 bases in the middle. The chain's CDR3 is CASSPFPLRGGGKDEQYF. The CDR3 DNA follows: TGTGCCAGCAGTCCATTCCCCCTCCGGGGAGGGGGCAAGGACGAGCAGTACTTC. The full variable domain, rest sourced from reference TRBV28 and TRBJ2-7, is DVKVTQSSRYLVKRTGEKVFLECVQDMDHENMFWYRQDPGLGLRLIYFSYDVKMKEKGDIPEGYSVSREKKERFSLILESASTNQTSMYLCASSPFPLRGGGKDEQYFGPGTRLTVT.

There are a few counts of this clonotype. CDR3: CASSYRQEDYEQYF. In nucleotides, the CDR3 is TGCGCCAGCAGCTACAGACAGGAGGACTACGAGCAGTACTTC. The rearrangement uses TRBV5-1 and TRBJ2-7, with D perhaps matching TRBD1 (6 bases). From germline, CDR1 is SGHRS and CDR2 YFSETQ. Trimming pared 3 bases from V and 3 bases from J, leaving 13 bases between. The CDR3 covers 14 residues. The entire variable domain, with the rest obtained from reference TRBV5-1 and TRBJ2-7, is as follows: KAGVTQTPRYLIKTRGQQVTLSCSPISGHRSVSWYQQTPGQGLQFLFEYFSETQRNKGNFPGRFSGRQFSNSRSEMNVSTLELGDSALYLCASSYRQEDYEQYFGPGTRLTVT.

This clonotype has at least ten counts. The chain joins TRBV7-9 to TRBJ2-7, with no clear D. Germline CDR1 SEHNR, CDR2 FQNEAQ (reference sequence). V was pared by 5 bases and J by 3 bases, with 11 bases between. The CDR3 consists of 13 residues. CDR3: CASSLDGLYEQYF. In nucleotides, the CDR3 is TGTGCCAGCAGCCTGGACGGTCTCTACGAGCAGTACTTC.

The V call is TRBV20-1, the J call TRBJ2-7; 10 bases line up with TRBD2. V dropped 6 bases and J dropped 0; count of bases not matched to a gene: 8. From germline, CDR1 is DFQATT and CDR2 SNEGSKA (reference sequence). The length of the CDR3 is 15 residues. CDR3 coding DNA: TGCAGTGCCCCCTATAGCGGGGGGCCCTCCTACGAGCAGTACTTC. It specifies CSAPYSGGPSYEQYF.

This chain links TRBV15 with TRBJ2-1; D is possibly TRBD2 (6 bases). This CDR3 is 14 amino acids long. The germline V and J ends were trimmed by 1 base and 5 bases, with 9 bases remaining between them. The germline CDR1 and CDR2 sequences are LNHNV and YYDKDF (reference sequence). CDR3 amino acids: CATSRAGAHNEQFF. CDR3 DNA sequence: TGTGCCACCAGCAGAGCGGGAGCGCACAATGAGCAGTTCTTC.

This clonotype has just a few counts. This chain joins TRBV28 and TRBJ2-3; 8 nucleotides agree with TRBD2. The CDR3 is 14 amino acids. Germline V CDR1 and CDR2: MDHEN, SYDVKM. The ends lost 4 bases at V and 0 bases at J; junction bases unmatched: 0. The CDR3, as DNA: TGTGCCAGCAGTTGGACTAGCAGCACAGATACGCAGTATTTT. Translating gives CASSWTSSTDTQYF.

This clonotype was detected a few times. The genes are TRBV19 and TRBJ2-7, with 9 bases matching TRBD2. With 10 bases clipped from V and 4 bases from J, the junction kept 8 bases outside the gene matches. The V gene's germline CDR1 is LNHDA and CDR2 SQIVND (reference sequence). The CDR3 loop spans 13 amino acids. The CDR3 is CATAAGGQYEQYF. The CDR3 DNA reads as TGTGCCACCGCGGCGGGAGGGCAATACGAGCAGTACTTC.

CDR3 sequence: CASSPRQGAFDEQYF. DNA for the CDR3: TGCGCCAGCAGCCCCCGGCAGGGGGCTTTCGACGAGCAGTACTTC. The chain couples TRBV5-1 to TRBJ2-7; 8 nucleotides match TRBD1. This CDR3 is built from 15 residues. Looked up from germline, CDR1 is SGHRS and CDR2 is YFSETQ. V trimming: 4 bases; J trimming: 5 bases; junction bases outside the gene matches: 11.

V gene TRBV3-1 combines with J gene TRBJ1-2, with 8 bases fitting TRBD1. From germline, CDR1 is LGHDT and CDR2 YNNKEL (reference sequence). The CDR3 length is 15 residues. Trimming cost V 4 bases and J 5 bases; bases outside gene matches: 9. The CDR3 sequence is CASSRTGWNSYGYTF. DNA of the CDR3: TGTGCCAGCAGCCGGACAGGGTGGAACTCTTATGGCTACACCTTC.

This clonotype was seen repeatedly, ten times or more. The chain combines TRBV4-2 with TRBJ1-1, with D possibly TRBD1 on 5 matching bases. V was shortened by 1 base and J by 3 bases, with 15 bases between the two germline ends. This CDR3 is 16 amino acids long. Germline-derived CDR1 and CDR2 are LGHNA and YNFKEQ. CDR3 region: CASSQADGGGDTEAFF. The CDR3 nucleotides read TGTGCCAGCAGCCAAGCCGATGGGGGAGGTGACACTGAAGCTTTCTTT.

The CDR3 protein is CASSSRHINRGPGNEQFF. DNA for the CDR3: TGTGCCAGCAGTTCCAGACACATTAACAGGGGACCAGGCAATGAGCAGTTCTTC. J is TRBJ2-1 and V is TRBV28, with 7 bases identical to TRBD1. V gave up 4 bases and J gave up 6 bases; unmatched junction bases: 18. This CDR3 has 18 residues. Per germline, CDR1 MDHEN and CDR2 SYDVKM. The whole variable domain, filled in from reference TRBV28 and TRBJ2-1, reads DVKVTQSSRYLVKRTGEKVFLECVQDMDHENMFWYRQDPGLGLRLIYFSYDVKMKEKGDIPEGYSVSREKKERFSLILESASTNQTSMYLCASSSRHINRGPGNEQFFGPGTRLTVL.

Regarding this clonotype: An end of the junction does not agree with germline; a read error may underlie this. The gene calls are TRBV29-1 and TRBJ2-3; possibly TRBD1 for D (6 bases). From germline, CDR1 is SQVTM and CDR2 ANQGSEA. The CDR3 is 12 residues long. The CDR3 coding sequence is TGCAGCGTTCAGGACAGCACAGATATGCAGTATTTT. Translated, it gives CSVQDSTDMQYF.

This chain links TRBV11-1 with TRBJ2-7; 7 positions match TRBD1. The V gene end was trimmed by 3 bases and the J gene end by 2 bases; junction bases not matched to a gene: 16. Germline CDR1 reads SGHAT; CDR2 reads FQDESV (reference sequence). The CDR3 totals 18 residues. Here the CDR3 DNA reads TGTGCCAGCAGCTTCGCACCTGCTTCCGGGACAGCTCCCTACGAGCAGTACTTC. This gives the protein CASSFAPASGTAPYEQYF.

This clonotype has more than one count but fewer than ten. V usage is TRBV28 and J usage is TRBJ2-3; 13 bases are a match to TRBD2. V gave up 2 bases and J gave up 1 base; unmatched junction bases: 3. CDR1 is MDHEN and CDR2 is SYDVKM in the germline V gene. This CDR3 contains 17 residues. The CDR3 nucleotides are TGTGCCAGCAGTTTACCGACTAGCGGGGGGCGCACAGATACGCAGTATTTT. This gives the protein CASSLPTSGGRTDTQYF. Full variable domain (rest looked up from reference TRBV28 and TRBJ2-3): DVKVTQSSRYLVKRTGEKVFLECVQDMDHENMFWYRQDPGLGLRLIYFSYDVKMKEKGDIPEGYSVSREKKERFSLILESASTNQTSMYLCASSLPTSGGRTDTQYFGPGTRLTVL.